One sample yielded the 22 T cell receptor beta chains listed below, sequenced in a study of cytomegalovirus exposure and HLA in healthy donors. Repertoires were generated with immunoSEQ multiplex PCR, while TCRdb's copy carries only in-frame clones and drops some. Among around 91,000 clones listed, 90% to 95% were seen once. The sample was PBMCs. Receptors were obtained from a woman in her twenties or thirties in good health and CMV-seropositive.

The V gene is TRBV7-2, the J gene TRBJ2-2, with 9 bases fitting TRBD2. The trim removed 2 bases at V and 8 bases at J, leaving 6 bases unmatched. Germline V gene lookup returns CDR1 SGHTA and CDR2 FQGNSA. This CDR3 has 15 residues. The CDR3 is CASSLRIAGDGELFF. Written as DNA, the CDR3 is TGTGCCAGCAGCTTAAGAATAGCGGGAGATGGGGAGCTGTTTTTT.

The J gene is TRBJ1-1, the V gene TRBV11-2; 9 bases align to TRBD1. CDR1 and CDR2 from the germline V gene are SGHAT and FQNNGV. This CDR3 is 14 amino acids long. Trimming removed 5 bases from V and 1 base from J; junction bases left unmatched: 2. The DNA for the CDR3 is TGTGCCAGCAGCCTGGGACAGGGGAACACTGAAGCTTTCTTT. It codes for CASSLGQGNTEAFF.

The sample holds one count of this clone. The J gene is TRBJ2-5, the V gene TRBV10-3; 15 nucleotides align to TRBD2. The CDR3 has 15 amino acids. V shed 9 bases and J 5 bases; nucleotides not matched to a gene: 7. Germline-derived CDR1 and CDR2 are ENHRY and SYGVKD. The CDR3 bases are TGTGCCATTCGGACTAGCGGGAGGGCCGGGGAGACCCAGTACTTC. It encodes CAIRTSGRAGETQYF.

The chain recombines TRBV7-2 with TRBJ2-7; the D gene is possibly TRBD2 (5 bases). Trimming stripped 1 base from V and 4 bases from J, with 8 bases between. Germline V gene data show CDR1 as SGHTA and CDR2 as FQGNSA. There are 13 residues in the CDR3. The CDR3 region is CASSLGTFYEQYF. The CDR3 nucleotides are TGTGCCAGCAGCTTAGGGACTTTTTACGAGCAGTACTTC.

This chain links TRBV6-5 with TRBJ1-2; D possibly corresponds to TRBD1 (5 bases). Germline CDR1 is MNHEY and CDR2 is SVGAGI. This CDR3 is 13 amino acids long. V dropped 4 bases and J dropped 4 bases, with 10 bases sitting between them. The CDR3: CASSSKGVYGYTF. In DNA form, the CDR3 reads TGTGCCAGCAGTTCAAAAGGGGTCTATGGCTACACCTTC.

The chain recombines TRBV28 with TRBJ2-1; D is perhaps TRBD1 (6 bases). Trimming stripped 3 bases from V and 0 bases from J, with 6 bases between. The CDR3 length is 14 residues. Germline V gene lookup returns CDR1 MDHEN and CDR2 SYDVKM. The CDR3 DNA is TGTGCCAGCAGTTTGACAGGCTCCTACAATGAGCAGTTCTTC. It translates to CASSLTGSYNEQFF.

DNA of the CDR3: TGTGCCAGCAGAAAACCAGGGGGTCGCCACAATGAGCAGTTCTTC. It encodes CASRKPGGRHNEQFF. The rearrangement uses TRBV11-2 and TRBJ2-1; 7 bases agree with TRBD1. This CDR3 contains 15 residues. CDR1 SGHAT and CDR2 FQNNGV come from the germline V gene. V shed 6 bases, J shed 5 bases, and the junction held 10 bases outside the gene matches.

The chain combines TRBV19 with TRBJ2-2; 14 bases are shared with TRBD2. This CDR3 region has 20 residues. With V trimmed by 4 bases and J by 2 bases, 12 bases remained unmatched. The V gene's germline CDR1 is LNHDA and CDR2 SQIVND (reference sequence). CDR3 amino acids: CASSRAGLAGGGKNTGELFF. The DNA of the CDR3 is TGTGCCAGTAGTAGGGCCGGACTAGCGGGAGGAGGGAAAAACACCGGGGAGCTGTTTTTT. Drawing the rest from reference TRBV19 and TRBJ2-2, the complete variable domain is DGGITQSPKYLFRKEGQNVTLSCEQNLNHDAMYWYRQDPGQGLRLIYYSQIVNDFQKGDIAEGYSVSREKKESFPLTVTSAQKNPTAFYLCASSRAGLAGGGKNTGELFFGEGSRLTVL.

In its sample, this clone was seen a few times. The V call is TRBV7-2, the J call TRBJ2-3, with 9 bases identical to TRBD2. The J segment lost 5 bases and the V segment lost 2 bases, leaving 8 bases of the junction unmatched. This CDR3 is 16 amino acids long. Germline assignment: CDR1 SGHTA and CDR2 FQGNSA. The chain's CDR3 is CASSLRGGRVIDTQYF. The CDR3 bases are TGTGCCAGCAGCTTAAGGGGCGGGAGGGTAATAGATACGCAGTATTTT. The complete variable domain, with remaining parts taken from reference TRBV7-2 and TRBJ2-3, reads GAGVSQSPSNKVTEKGKDVELRCDPISGHTALYWYRQSLGQGLEFLIYFQGNSAPDKSGLPSDRFSAERTGGSVSTLTIQRTQQEDSAVYLCASSLRGGRVIDTQYFGPGTRLTVL.

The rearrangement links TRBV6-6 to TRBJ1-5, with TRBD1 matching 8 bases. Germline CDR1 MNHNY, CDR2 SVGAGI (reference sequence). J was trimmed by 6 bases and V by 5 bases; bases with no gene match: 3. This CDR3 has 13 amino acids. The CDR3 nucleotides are TGTGCCAGCAGTCAGGGGGCGAGTCAGCCCCAGCATTTT. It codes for CASSQGASQPQHF.

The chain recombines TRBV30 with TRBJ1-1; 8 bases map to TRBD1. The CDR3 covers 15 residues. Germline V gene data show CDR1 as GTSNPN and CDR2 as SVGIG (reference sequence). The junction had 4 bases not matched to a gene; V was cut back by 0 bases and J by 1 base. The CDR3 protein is CAWSVLTGGNTEAFF. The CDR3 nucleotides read TGTGCCTGGAGTGTTTTAACAGGGGGGAACACTGAAGCTTTCTTT.

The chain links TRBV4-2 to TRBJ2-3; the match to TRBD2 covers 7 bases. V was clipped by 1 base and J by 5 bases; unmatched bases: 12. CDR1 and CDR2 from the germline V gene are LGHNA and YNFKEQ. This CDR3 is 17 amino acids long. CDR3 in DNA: TGTGCCAGCAGCCAAGGTTCGCGGGAGCCAGTAATAGATACGCAGTATTTT. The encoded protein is CASSQGSREPVIDTQYF.

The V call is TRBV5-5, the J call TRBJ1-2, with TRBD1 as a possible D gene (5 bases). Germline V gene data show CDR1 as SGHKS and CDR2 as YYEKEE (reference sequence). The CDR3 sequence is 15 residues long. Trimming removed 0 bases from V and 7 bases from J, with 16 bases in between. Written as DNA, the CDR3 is TGTGCCAGCAGCTTGGATGCGGGGCGGAATGGTGGCTACACCTTC. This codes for CASSLDAGRNGGYTF.

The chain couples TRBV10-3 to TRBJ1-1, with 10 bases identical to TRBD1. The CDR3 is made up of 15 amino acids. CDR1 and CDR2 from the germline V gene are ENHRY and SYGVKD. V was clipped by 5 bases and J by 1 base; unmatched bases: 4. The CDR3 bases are TGTGCCATCAGTCTGACAGGGGGCCAGAACACTGAAGCTTTCTTT. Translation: CAISLTGGQNTEAFF.

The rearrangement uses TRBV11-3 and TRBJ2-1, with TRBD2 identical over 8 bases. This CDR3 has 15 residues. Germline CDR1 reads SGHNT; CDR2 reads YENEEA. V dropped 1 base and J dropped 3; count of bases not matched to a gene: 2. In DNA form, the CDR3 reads TGTGCCAGCAGCTTAGGGACTAGCAGCTACAATGAGCAGTTCTTC. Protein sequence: CASSLGTSSYNEQFF. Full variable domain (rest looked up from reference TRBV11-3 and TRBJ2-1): EAGVVQSPRYKIIEKKQPVAFWCNPISGHNTLYWYLQNLGQGPELLIRYENEEAVDDSQLPKDRFSAERLKGVDSTLKIQPAELGDSAVYLCASSLGTSSYNEQFFGPGTRLTVL.

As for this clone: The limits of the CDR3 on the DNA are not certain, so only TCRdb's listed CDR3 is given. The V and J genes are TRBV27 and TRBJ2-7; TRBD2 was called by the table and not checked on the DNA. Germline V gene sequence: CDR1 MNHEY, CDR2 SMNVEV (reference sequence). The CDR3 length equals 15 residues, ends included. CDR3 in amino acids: CASSSSDGLRVEQYF.

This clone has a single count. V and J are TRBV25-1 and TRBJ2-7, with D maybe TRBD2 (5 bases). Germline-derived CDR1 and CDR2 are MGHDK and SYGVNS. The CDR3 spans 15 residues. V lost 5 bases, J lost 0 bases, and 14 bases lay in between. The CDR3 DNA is TGTGCCAGCAGTCCCCGAGGGTCGCCCTCCTACGAGCAGTACTTC. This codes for CASSPRGSPSYEQYF.

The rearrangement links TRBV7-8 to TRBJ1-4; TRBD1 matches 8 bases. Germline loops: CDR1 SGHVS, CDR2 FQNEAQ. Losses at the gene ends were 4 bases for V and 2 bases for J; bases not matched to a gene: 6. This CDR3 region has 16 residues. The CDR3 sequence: CASSSDRESTNEKLFF. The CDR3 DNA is TGTGCCAGCAGCTCGGACAGGGAATCGACTAATGAAAAACTGTTTTTT.

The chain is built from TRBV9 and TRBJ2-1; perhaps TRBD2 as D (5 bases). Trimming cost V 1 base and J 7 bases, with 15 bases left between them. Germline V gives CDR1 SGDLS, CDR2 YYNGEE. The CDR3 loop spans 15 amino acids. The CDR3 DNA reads TGTGCCAGCAGCGTACTAGCCCGAGACCTTAATGAGCAGTTCTTC. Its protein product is CASSVLARDLNEQFF. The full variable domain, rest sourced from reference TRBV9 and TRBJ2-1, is DSGVTQTPKHLITATGQRVTLRCSPRSGDLSVYWYQQSLDQGLQFLIQYYNGEERAKGNILERFSAQQFPDLHSELNLSSLELGDSALYFCASSVLARDLNEQFFGPGTRLTVL.

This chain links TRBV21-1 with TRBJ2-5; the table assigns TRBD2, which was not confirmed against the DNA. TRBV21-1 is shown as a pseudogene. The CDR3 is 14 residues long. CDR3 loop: CASKDGTMKETQYF. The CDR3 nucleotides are TGTGCCAGCAAAGACGGGACTATGAAAGAGACCCAGTACTTC.

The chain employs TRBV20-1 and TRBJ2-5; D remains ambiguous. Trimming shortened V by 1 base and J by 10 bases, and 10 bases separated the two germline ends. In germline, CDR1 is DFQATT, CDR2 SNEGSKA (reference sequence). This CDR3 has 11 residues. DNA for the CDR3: TGCAGTGCTAGAGGGTTTGAGGACCAGTACTTC. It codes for CSARGFEDQYF.

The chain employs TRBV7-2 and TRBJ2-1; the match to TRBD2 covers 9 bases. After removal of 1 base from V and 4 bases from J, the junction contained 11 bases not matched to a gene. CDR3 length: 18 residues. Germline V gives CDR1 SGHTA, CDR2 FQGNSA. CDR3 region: CASSLVVTPSGTYNEQFF. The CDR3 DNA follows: TGTGCCAGCAGCTTAGTTGTCACCCCTAGCGGGACTTACAATGAGCAGTTCTTC. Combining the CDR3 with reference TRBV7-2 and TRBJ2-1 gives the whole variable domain GAGVSQSPSNKVTEKGKDVELRCDPISGHTALYWYRQSLGQGLEFLIYFQGNSAPDKSGLPSDRFSAERTGGSVSTLTIQRTQQEDSAVYLCASSLVVTPSGTYNEQFFGPGTRLTVL.